This T cell receptor (beta chain) originates from a study of blood T cells in healthy people across ages (dated by TCRdb to about 2015). With regard to the full study: In model experiments, roughly one uniquely barcoded TCR beta cDNA molecule per two T cells was captured by template switching. To track age-related changes in TCR beta repertoire diversity, the study relied on deep sequencing normalized with unique cDNA molecular identifiers. The donors were divided into four age groups: young (average approximately 15 years), middle-aged (roughly 40), aged (roughly 60) and long-lived (about 90). To avoid experimental bias, donors of different ages were spread randomly across the sequencing lanes. Two additional independent replicas of 1 million unique cDNA reads from the same blood draw were analyzed for two donors (one aged 18 to 30 and one aged 80 or older). Study-wide findings and limitations: Estimates of total diversity based on one million sequenced T cells were regarded as lower bounds and as underestimates. Because the CMV infection status of the donors was unknown, age-related changes in expanded clonotypes may potentially have been confounded. As age increased, observed TCR beta diversity per million T cells dropped in a roughly linear way, and a significant reduction was already evident by age around 41. There was a strong correlation between observed TCR beta diversity and the percentage of naive T cells measured by flow cytometry. Conclusive comparison of naive and antigen-experienced compartments was prevented by the profiling of bulk unsorted PBMCs. Compared with the aged group, the long-lived group had more naive CD4+ T cells, fewer expanded clones and increased TCR diversity, a pattern suggesting age selection.

Library prep was done by 5' RACE. Sequencing instrument: Illumina HiSeq 2500. A second PCR of roughly 7 to 12 cycles was performed with a sample-barcoded 5' primer and a J-beta primer mix. A template-switch 5' adaptor carrying 12 random nucleotides introduced a unique molecular identifier onto each TCR beta cDNA molecule. Each sample yielded at least 2.5 million CDR3-containing paired-end reads. The Mint cDNA synthesis kit, primed by a TRBC-specific oligonucleotide, was used to synthesize first-strand cDNA from all RNA. Following uracil-DNA glycosylase treatment, all cDNA underwent a first 18-cycle PCR with the universal primers M1SS and BC2_uni_R. Per the original workflow: For normalization, 1 million high-quality reads, each with a distinct molecular identifier, were randomly selected from each sample. Instead of being binned into consensus sequences, reads with shared molecular identifiers were discarded. MiTCR, run with a Q25 quality threshold and the strictest error-elimination algorithm, handled CDR3 identification, clonotype clustering and error correction. A nonparametric unseen species model with Euler transformation was used to estimate lower-bound total TCR beta diversity. The public reads were run again by TCRdb, first through fastp at Q25 and then through MiXCR, and only productive beta chains were kept. Under each unique CDR3 protein, matching rows form one entry showing the most common genes and DNA. The V and J calls here are based on TCRdb, not the publication. The sample profile shows about 1.6 million distinct CDR3 sequences; about 31% of them were found once. The biggest ten clones account for about 11% of the sample.

Donors were about 36 systemically healthy Caucasian individuals from Russia aged roughly 6 to 100 years. Each donor gave about 9.7 milliliters of peripheral blood, drawn into EDTA-treated Vacutainer tubes. Ficoll-Paque density-gradient centrifugation was used to isolate PBMCs, with at least 6.5 million obtained per sample. Trizol reagent was used to extract total RNA from PBMCs, with at least 6 micrograms per sample. The percentages of naive CD45RAhigh/CD27high T cells were determined by flow cytometry on a PBMC aliquot from every donor. Its CDR3 holds 12 amino acids, cysteine through phenylalanine. Only the CDR3 DNA is retained, 36 bases long and in frame from the first base. The germline ends are 13 bases apart after V is trimmed by 4 bases and J by 9 bases. From a lookup of the germline V gene, CDR1 and CDR2 are MNHNS and SASEGT. Note on this clonotype: Which antigen it targets is not known. It has no much larger one-base neighbor in the sample; base qualities were not kept.

This receptor chain uses TRBV6-1 and TRBJ2-7, with TRBD1 tentatively as D gene (6 bases match). The sequencing input was blood. The clonotype comes from a woman younger than 45 in good health. The CDR3 is CASSVLGATQYF. The DNA is TGTGCCAGCAGTGTTTTGGGGGCTACGCAGTACTTC.